The sequence of this T cell receptor beta chain was determined in a study of shared clonotypes between healthy human individuals. Generated by immunoSEQ multiplex PCR, the TCRdb table keeps only in-frame clones and is missing some. The data contain approximately 530,000 clones, 90% to 97% of them singletons. Concerning this clone: Antigen specificity is unknown.

The study, taken as a whole, reports: The genetic and exposure-history diversity represented was limited by few donors. Unshared clonotypes carried lower generation probabilities than those common to all four donors.

V lost 4 bases and J lost 5; bases outside the gene matches: 5. The CDR3 runs to 13 residues. Germline V gene lookup returns CDR1 SGHNT and CDR2 YYREEE (reference sequence). V and J are TRBV5-4 and TRBJ2-7, with 8 nucleotides matching TRBD1. This sequence was found in a woman aged 25 to 39 in good health. Sequencing input: naive CD4+ T cells sorted from blood. This sample's subset: CD45RA+ positively selected. This chain's CDR3 is CASSLDRVDEQYF. The DNA of the CDR3 is TGTGCCAGCAGCCTGGACAGGGTGGACGAGCAGTACTTC. The full variable domain, rest sourced from reference TRBV5-4 and TRBJ2-7, is ETGVTQSPTHLIKTRGQQVTLRCSSQSGHNTVSWYQQALGQGPQFIFQYYREEENGRGNFPPRFSGLQFPNYSSELNVNALELDDSALYLCASSLDRVDEQYFGPGTRLTVT.